Below, one T cell receptor beta chain is given with its context. No antigen is known for it. The data were obtained in a study of T cell responses to AZD1222 COVID-19 vaccine. General study results and limits: The study identified only five to seven AZD1222 recipients as seropositive at baseline. Spike-specific TCR breadth and depth were elevated following two AZD1222 doses. Spike-wide coverage was observed for vaccine-associated CD4 TCRs, with dominant responses at 160-218 and 743-854.

Produced via immunoSEQ multiplex PCR; TCRdb's table is partial and in-frame only. The sample has some 74,000 clones, 87% seen once; the top ten hold approximately 1.3%. Germline V gene data show CDR1 as LGHNA and CDR2 as YNFKEQ. The CDR3 runs to 13 residues. Trimming took off 3 bases at V and 1 base at J, with 6 bases between the two ends. The source of this sequence is an adult who received the AZD1222 COVID-19 vaccine. Here the sequenced sample was peripheral blood, taken 28 days after the second AZD1222 dose. The gene calls are TRBV4-2 and TRBJ1-1; D perhaps matches TRBD1 (5 bases). CDR3 loop: CASSQGENTEAFF. DNA of the CDR3: TGTGCCAGCAGCCAGGGGGAGAACACTGAAGCTTTCTTT.